The 15 T cell receptor beta chains below come from one sample, sequenced in a study of regulatory T cells in long-lasting Graves disease. The time point: newly diagnosed GD, antithyroid drugs for less than 3 months. PBMC RNA was the source of the TCR library. Relying on iRepertoire HTBI primers and Arm-PCR of CDR3 regions, the team built TCR beta libraries. A single record per CDR3 protein comes from TCRdb applying MiXCR to the multiplex PCR reads. The sample contains 450,000 to 700,000 distinct CDR3 sequences, 13% of which appear only once. These data also featured in a second study, about T cells in Graves' hyperthyroidism and ophthalmopathy.

The sequences come from peripheral blood mononuclear cells (PBMCs), collected at new diagnosis, from a patient treated with antithyroid drugs. Receptors originate from a man aged 30 to 39 with Graves disease.

With regard to this clonotype: One end of the junction does not line up with germline, which may come from a read error. The V and J genes are TRBV6-2 or TRBV6-3 and TRBJ2-7; D not resolved. Germline V lookup: CDR1 MNHEY, CDR2 SVGEGT. There are 15 residues in the CDR3. The CDR3 DNA reads as TGTGCCAGCAGTGAAAGGCAGGTAACCCACTACGAGCGGTACTTC. Amino acids: CASSERQVTHYERYF.

The chain employs TRBV13 and TRBJ2-1, with D tentatively TRBD2 (6 bases). CDR3 length: 16 residues. CDR1 is PRHDT, CDR2 FYEKMQ, per germline (reference sequence). V shed 4 bases and J shed 4 bases, with 17 bases lying between them. CDR3 sequence (DNA): TGTGCCAGCAGCTCCCCGGAGAGCGGGTTGTACAATGAGCAGTTCTTC. Amino acid sequence: CASSSPESGLYNEQFF.

In regard to this clonotype: Since a much larger clone is just one base distant, this may be a read error. The chain joins TRBV11-2 to TRBJ2-2; the D is unclear. The V and J ends lost 1 base and 7 bases respectively, with 10 bases between them. CDR1 SGHAT and CDR2 FQNNGV come from the germline V gene. The CDR3 loop spans 14 amino acids. The CDR3 DNA reads TGTGCCAGCAGCTTAGGCTGGCTGGGCGGGGAGCTGTTTTTT. Protein product: CASSLGWLGGELFF.

On this clonotype: Germline and junction disagree at one end, which may indicate a read error. The chain has TRBV13 and TRBJ1-1, with TRBD1 as a possible D gene (5 bases). The CDR3 is 13 amino acids. From germline, CDR1 is PRHDT and CDR2 FYEKMQ (reference sequence). CDR3 in amino acids: CAGSRQWNTEAFF. CDR3 nucleotide sequence: TGTGCCGGCAGCCGACAGTGGAACACTGAAGCTTTCTTT. Full variable domain (remainder filled in from reference TRBV13 and TRBJ1-1): AAGVIQSPRHLIKEKRETATLKCYPIPRHDTVYWYQQGPGQDPQFLISFYEKMQSDKGSIPDRFSAQQFSDYHSELNMSSLELGDSALYFCAGSRQWNTEAFFGQGTRLTVV.

The V gene is TRBV9, the J gene TRBJ1-2; D not resolved. Germline values: CDR1 SGDLS, CDR2 YYNGEE. V shed 5 bases and J shed 4 bases, with 18 bases lying between them. This CDR3 is built from 15 residues. CDR3 nucleotides: TGTGCCAGCAGAAAGTCCGTGGAAGACTTCTATGGCTACACCTTC. Protein: CASRKSVEDFYGYTF. Looking up the rest from reference TRBV9 and TRBJ1-2 gives the full variable domain: DSGVTQTPKHLITATGQRVTLRCSPRSGDLSVYWYQQSLDQGLQFLIQYYNGEERAKGNILERFSAQQFPDLHSELNLSSLELGDSALYFCASRKSVEDFYGYTFGSGTRLTVV.

V usage is TRBV29-1 and J usage is TRBJ2-1; D gene ambiguous. V lost 6 bases, J lost 8 bases, and 17 bases lay in between. The CDR3 spans 13 residues. The V gene's germline CDR1 is SQVTM and CDR2 ANQGSEA. For the CDR3, the DNA is TGCAGCGTACGGACCGTAGCCACCGATGAGCAGTTCTTC. It yields the protein CSVRTVATDEQFF.

With respect to this clonotype: The junction shows a germline mismatch at one end, possibly a read error. The chain combines TRBV7-9 with TRBJ2-7, with TRBD2 matching 10 bases. The germline gives CDR1 SEHNR, CDR2 FQNEAQ (reference sequence). This CDR3 contains 14 residues. CDR3 residues: CASSPLAGVYKQYF. The CDR3 DNA is TGTGCCAGCAGCCCCCTAGCGGGAGTCTACAAGCAGTACTTC.

The genes are TRBV3-1 and TRBJ2-1; TRBD2 is a possible D gene (5 bases). V was pared by 0 bases and J by 2 bases, with 14 bases between. The CDR3 totals 17 residues. Germline loops: CDR1 LGHDT, CDR2 YNNKEL (reference sequence). CDR3 residues: CASSQDGGGPAYNEQFF. The DNA of the CDR3 is TGTGCCAGCAGCCAAGATGGTGGCGGGCCCGCCTACAATGAGCAGTTCTTC.

This clonotype was counted at least ten times. CDR3 in amino acids: CASRPRSSSRDTQYF. CDR3 DNA sequence: TGTGCCAGCAGACCAAGAAGTAGCTCGAGGGATACGCAGTATTTT. The V and J genes are TRBV2 and TRBJ2-3; D ambiguous. The germline gives CDR1 SNHLY, CDR2 FYNNEI. The CDR3 sequence is 15 residues long. The V and J ends lost 6 bases and 6 bases respectively, with 19 bases between them.

This clonotype was counted ten times or more. The chain is built from TRBV12-3 or TRBV12-4 and TRBJ2-7; possibly TRBD2 for D (5 bases). V was cut by 6 bases and J by 5 bases, with 14 bases left in between. This CDR3 is 13 amino acids long. DNA for the CDR3: TGTGCCAGCAGGGAGCGGATGGACGACGAGCAGTACTTC. It translates to CASRERMDDEQYF.

In this sample, this clonotype turned up many times. An end of the junction differs from the germline gene, which may be a read error. The chain uses TRBV12-3 or TRBV12-4 and TRBJ1-3, with a tentative D call TRBD1 (6 bases). This CDR3 region has 13 residues. CDR3 sequence: CAGRQDSGNTIYF. CDR3 nucleotide sequence: TGTGCCGGCAGACAGGACTCTGGAAACACCATATATTTT.

As concerns this clonotype: A much bigger clone sits one base away, suggesting this may be a read error. The J gene is TRBJ2-5, the V gene TRBV11-2; D unclear. Per germline, CDR1 SGHAT and CDR2 FQNNGV. This CDR3 contains 12 residues. CDR3 DNA: TGTGCCAGGAGCTTAGGTTCTGGGACCCAGTACTTC. This sequence encodes CARSLGSGTQYF.

V is TRBV5-1 and J is TRBJ2-7; 10 bases map to TRBD2. In germline, CDR1 is SGHRS, CDR2 YFSETQ. The CDR3 has 16 amino acids. V was clipped by 0 bases and J by 2 bases; unmatched bases: 5. The CDR3 region has the DNA TGCGCCAGCAGCTTGGTTAGTCTAGCGGGAGCCTACGAGCAGTACTTC. Its protein is CASSLVSLAGAYEQYF.

Turning to this clonotype: A far larger clone is off by one base, so a read error is likely. V is TRBV2 and J is TRBJ2-7; 9 bases align to TRBD1. Germline assignment: CDR1 SNHLY and CDR2 FYNNEI. Germline trimming cut 8 bases from V and 7 bases from J; bases unmatched to any gene: 18. The length of the CDR3 is 16 residues. The DNA of the CDR3 is TGTGCCAGCGGTCGGACAGGGGCGGGAGATTACAATGAGCAGTACTTC. Translating it yields CASGRTGAGDYNEQYF.

This clonotype was picked up many times. The chain recombines TRBV10-3 with TRBJ2-1; D perhaps matches TRBD1 (6 bases). V was pared by 3 bases and J by 6 bases, with 12 bases between. Germline assignment: CDR1 ENHRY and CDR2 SYGVKD. The CDR3 loop spans 14 amino acids. The CDR3 DNA sequence: TGTGCCATCAGTGACCGGGACAAACCCAATGAGCAGTTCTTC. Its protein product is CAISDRDKPNEQFF.